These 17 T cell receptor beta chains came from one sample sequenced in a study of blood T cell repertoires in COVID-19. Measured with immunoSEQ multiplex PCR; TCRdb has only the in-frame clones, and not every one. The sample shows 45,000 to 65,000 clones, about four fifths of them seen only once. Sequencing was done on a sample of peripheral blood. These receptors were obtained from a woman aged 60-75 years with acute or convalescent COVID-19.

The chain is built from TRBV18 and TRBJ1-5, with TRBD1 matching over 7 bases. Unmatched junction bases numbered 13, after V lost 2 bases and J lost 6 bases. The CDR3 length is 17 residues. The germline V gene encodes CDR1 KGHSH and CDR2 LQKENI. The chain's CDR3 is CASSPVHLPGQSQPQHF. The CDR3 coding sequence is TGTGCCAGCTCACCAGTCCACCTTCCGGGACAGAGTCAGCCCCAGCATTTT.

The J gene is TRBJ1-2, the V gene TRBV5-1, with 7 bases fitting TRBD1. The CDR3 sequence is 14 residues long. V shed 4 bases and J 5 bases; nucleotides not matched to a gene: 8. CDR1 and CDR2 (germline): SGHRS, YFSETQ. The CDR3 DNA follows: TGCGCCAGCAGCCCGCCGGGACAGAGTTATGGCTACACCTTC. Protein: CASSPPGQSYGYTF.

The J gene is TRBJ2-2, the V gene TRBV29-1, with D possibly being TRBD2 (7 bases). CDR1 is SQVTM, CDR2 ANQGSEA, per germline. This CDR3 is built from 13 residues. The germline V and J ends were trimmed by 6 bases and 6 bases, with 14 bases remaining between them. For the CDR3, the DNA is TGCAGCGTAGCTCAGGGGAGGGCCGGGGAGCTGTTTTTT. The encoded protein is CSVAQGRAGELFF.

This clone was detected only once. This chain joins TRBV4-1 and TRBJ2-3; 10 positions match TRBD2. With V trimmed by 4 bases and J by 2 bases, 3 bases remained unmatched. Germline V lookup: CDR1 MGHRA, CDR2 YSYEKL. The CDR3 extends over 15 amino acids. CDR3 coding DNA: TGCGCCAGCAGCCCTAGCGGGGGATACACAGATACGCAGTATTTT. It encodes CASSPSGGYTDTQYF.

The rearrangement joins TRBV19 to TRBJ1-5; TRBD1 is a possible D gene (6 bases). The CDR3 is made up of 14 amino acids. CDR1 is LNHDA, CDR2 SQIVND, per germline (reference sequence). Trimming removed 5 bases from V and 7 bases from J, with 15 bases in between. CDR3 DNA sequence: TGTGCCAGTAGTCCGAACAGGGAAGGACAGCCCCAGCATTTT. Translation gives CASSPNREGQPQHF.

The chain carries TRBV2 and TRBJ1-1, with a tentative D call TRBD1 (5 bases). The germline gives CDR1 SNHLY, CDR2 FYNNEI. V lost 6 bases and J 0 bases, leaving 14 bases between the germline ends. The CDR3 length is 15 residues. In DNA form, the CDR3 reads TGTGCCAGCAGCGCAGGGCGGACAATGAACACTGAAGCTTTCTTT. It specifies CASSAGRTMNTEAFF.

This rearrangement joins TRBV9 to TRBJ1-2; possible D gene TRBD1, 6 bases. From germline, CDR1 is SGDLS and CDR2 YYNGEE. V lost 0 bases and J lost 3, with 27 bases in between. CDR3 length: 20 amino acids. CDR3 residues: CASSVVGTDRQTENYYGYTF. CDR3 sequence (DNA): TGTGCCAGCAGCGTAGTAGGCACGGACAGACAGACCGAAAACTACTATGGCTACACCTTC.

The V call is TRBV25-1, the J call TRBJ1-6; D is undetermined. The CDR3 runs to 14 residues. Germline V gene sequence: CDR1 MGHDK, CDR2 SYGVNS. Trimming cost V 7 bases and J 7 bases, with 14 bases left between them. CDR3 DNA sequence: TGTGCCAGCAATAGAGGGTTAGGGAATTCACCCCTCCACTTT. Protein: CASNRGLGNSPLHF.

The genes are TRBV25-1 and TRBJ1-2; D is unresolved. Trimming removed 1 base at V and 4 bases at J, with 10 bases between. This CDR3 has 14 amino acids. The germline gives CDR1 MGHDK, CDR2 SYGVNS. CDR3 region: CASSESLHSYGYTF. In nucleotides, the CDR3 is TGTGCCAGCAGTGAATCCCTGCACAGCTATGGCTACACCTTC.

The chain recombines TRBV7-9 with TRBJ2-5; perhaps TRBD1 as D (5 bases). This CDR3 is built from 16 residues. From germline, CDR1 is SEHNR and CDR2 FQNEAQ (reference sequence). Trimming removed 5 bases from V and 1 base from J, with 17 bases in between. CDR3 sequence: CASSAPNQQGQETQYF. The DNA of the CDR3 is TGTGCCAGCAGCGCCCCCAATCAGCAGGGCCAAGAGACCCAGTACTTC.

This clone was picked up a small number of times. The CDR3, as DNA: TGTGCCTGGAGTTTCGGGGGTGGTAACTATGGCTACACCTTC. Amino acids: CAWSFGGGNYGYTF. The rearrangement uses TRBV30 and TRBJ1-2; TRBD1 is a possible D gene (5 bases). The CDR3 contains 14 residues. Germline V lookup: CDR1 GTSNPN, CDR2 SVGIG (reference sequence). Trimming removed 2 bases from V and 1 base from J, with 11 bases in between.

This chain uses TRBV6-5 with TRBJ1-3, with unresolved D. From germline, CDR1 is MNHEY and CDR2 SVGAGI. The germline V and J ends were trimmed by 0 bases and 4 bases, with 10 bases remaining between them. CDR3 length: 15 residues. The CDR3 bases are TGTGCCAGCAGTTACTCCCCGGGAAGAGGAAACACCATATATTTT. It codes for CASSYSPGRGNTIYF.

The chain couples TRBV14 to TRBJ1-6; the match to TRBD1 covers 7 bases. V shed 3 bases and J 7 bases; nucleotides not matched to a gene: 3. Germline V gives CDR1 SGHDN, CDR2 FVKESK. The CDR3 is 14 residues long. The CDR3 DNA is TGTGCCAGCAGCCAGGGACAGCGAAATTCACCCCTCCACTTT. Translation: CASSQGQRNSPLHF.

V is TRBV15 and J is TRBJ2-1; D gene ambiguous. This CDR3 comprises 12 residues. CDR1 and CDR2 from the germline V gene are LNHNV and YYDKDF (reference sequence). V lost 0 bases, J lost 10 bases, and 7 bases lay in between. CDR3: CATSRDVGEQFF. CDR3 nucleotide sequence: TGTGCCACCAGCAGAGACGTCGGGGAGCAGTTCTTC.

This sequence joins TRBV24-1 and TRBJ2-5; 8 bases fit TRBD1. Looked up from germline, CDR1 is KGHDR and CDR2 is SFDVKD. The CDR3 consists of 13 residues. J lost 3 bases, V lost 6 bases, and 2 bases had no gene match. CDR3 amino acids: CATSMGQEETQYF. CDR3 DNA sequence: TGTGCCACCAGTATGGGACAGGAAGAGACCCAGTACTTC.

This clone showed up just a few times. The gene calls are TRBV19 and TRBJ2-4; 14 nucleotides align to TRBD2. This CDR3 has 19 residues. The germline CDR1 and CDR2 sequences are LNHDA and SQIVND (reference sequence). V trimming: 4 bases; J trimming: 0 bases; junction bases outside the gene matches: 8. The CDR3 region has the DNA TGTGCCAGTAGTACCAGACTAGCGGGAGGGCCAGTAGCCAAAAACATTCAGTACTTC. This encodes CASSTRLAGGPVAKNIQYF.

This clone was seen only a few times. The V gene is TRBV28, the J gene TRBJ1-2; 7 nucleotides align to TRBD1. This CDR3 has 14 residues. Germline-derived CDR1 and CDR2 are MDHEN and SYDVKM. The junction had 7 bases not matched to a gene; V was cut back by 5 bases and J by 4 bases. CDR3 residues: CASSVTGAGYGYTF. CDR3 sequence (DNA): TGTGCCAGCAGTGTTACAGGGGCGGGCTATGGCTACACCTTC.